Listed below are T cell receptor beta chains from one sample, sequenced in a study of blood T cell repertoires in COVID-19. The data were produced by immunoSEQ multiplex PCR, yet TCRdb's version contains in-frame clones alone and is incomplete. There are a few hundred thousand clones in the sample; less than 90% occur only once, and under 8.5% lies in the top ten. The material sequenced was peripheral blood. These receptor sequences come from a woman aged 60-75 years with COVID-19, enrolled during active disease. Each CDR3 is given with its conserved first and last residue. D genes are given only for firm matches. A row's size may be missing; if present it is once, few, many or a size class.

clone_size	d_call	v_call	j_call	cdr3_nt	cdr3_aa
NA	NA	TRBV18	TRBJ1-2	TGTGCCAGCTCACTAGGGACTGCCTTTGATCGCTACACCTTC	CASSLGTAFDRYTF
NA	NA	TRBV6-2/TRBV6-3	TRBJ2-1	TGTGCCAGCAGTCAGGGTTTCCGCAGGGAGCAGTTCTTC	CASSQGFRREQFF
NA	TRBD1	TRBV3-1/TRBV3-2	TRBJ2-7	TGTGCCAGCAGCCAAGAAGGTGGGACAGGGTACAGCTTC	CASSQEGGTGYSF
NA	NA	TRBV29-1	TRBJ2-7	TGCAGCGTTCGGGAATACGAGCAGTACTTC	CSVREYEQYF
NA	TRBD1	TRBV5-4	TRBJ1-4	TGTGCCAGCAGTCCGGGACAGGGACGAGGGAGGGAAAAACTGTTTTTT	CASSPGQGRGREKLFF
NA	NA	TRBV11-3	TRBJ1-1	TGTGCCAGCAGCCCTCAGGGTATCGGGAACACTGAAGCTTTCTTT	CASSPQGIGNTEAFF
NA	NA	TRBV12-3/TRBV12-4	TRBJ1-2	TGTGCCAGCGACAACCTAGGGGTGGGCTACACCTTC	CASDNLGVGYTF
NA	NA	TRBV6-6	TRBJ1-1	TGTGCCAGCAGTTACTCTGGCCTTATGAACACTGAAGCTTTCTTT	CASSYSGLMNTEAFF
few	NA	TRBV9	TRBJ2-5	TGTGCCAGCAGCGTAGGGCTTTTTGAAGAGACCCAGTACTTC	CASSVGLFEETQYF
NA	TRBD1	TRBV15	TRBJ1-2	TGTGCCACCAGCCTAGGAGGGGGCCTAGGTGGCTACACCTTC	CATSLGGGLGGYTF
NA	TRBD1	TRBV9	TRBJ1-1	TGTGCCAGCAGCGCAAACCCGACAGGGGACCCCTACACTGAAGCTTTCTTT	CASSANPTGDPYTEAFF
NA	NA	TRBV19	TRBJ1-1	TGTGCCAGTAGTATAGAAGGGTCCGGGGGAGCTTTCTTT	CASSIEGSGGAFF